One sample yielded the 15 T cell receptor beta chains listed below, sequenced in a study of T cells in tumors after PD-1 blockade. Clones were read by immunoSEQ multiplex PCR, and TCRdb kept only the in-frame ones, dropping some. The sample lists about 20,000 clones, 78% occurring once. This specimen consisted of PBMCs, obtained before anti-PD-1 treatment. The source of these receptors is a human donor with basal cell carcinoma.

The genes are TRBV10-1 and TRBJ1-6, with D hard to call. V dropped 3 bases and J dropped 2 bases, with 5 bases sitting between them. CDR1 is WNHNN, CDR2 SYGVQD, per germline (reference sequence). The CDR3 spans 14 residues. CDR3 sequence reads: CASSERPYNSPLHF. In DNA, the CDR3 is TGCGCCAGCAGTGAAAGACCCTATAATTCACCCCTCCACTTT.

This chain joins TRBV11-3 and TRBJ1-1; 9 bases fit TRBD1. Germline assignment: CDR1 SGHNT and CDR2 YENEEA. V was clipped by 5 bases and J by 1 base; unmatched bases: 11. This CDR3 has 17 amino acids. The CDR3, as DNA: TGTGCCAGCAGCCCAAAGAATCACAGGGGGCGGAACACTGAAGCTTTCTTT. This gives the protein CASSPKNHRGRNTEAFF. Combining the CDR3 with reference TRBV11-3 and TRBJ1-1 gives the whole variable domain EAGVVQSPRYKIIEKKQPVAFWCNPISGHNTLYWYLQNLGQGPELLIRYENEEAVDDSQLPKDRFSAERLKGVDSTLKIQPAELGDSAVYLCASSPKNHRGRNTEAFFGQGTRLTVV.

The chain carries TRBV7-9 and TRBJ1-1, with D tentatively TRBD1 (6 bases). The germline V gene has CDR1 SEHNR and CDR2 FQNEAQ (reference sequence). Trimming pared 6 bases from V and 1 base from J, leaving 9 bases between. The CDR3 has 13 residues. CDR3 residues: CASRPDRNTEAFF. CDR3 coding DNA: TGTGCCAGCAGACCGGACAGGAACACTGAAGCTTTCTTT.

The chain couples TRBV29-1 to TRBJ2-7, with D perhaps matching TRBD1 or TRBD2 (6 bases each). There are 12 residues in the CDR3. Germline V gene lookup returns CDR1 SQVTM and CDR2 ANQGSEA. V was trimmed by 3 bases and J by 5 bases, leaving 11 bases between them. CDR3 sequence: CSVDGGLHEQYF. DNA of the CDR3: TGCAGCGTTGATGGGGGGCTCCACGAGCAGTACTTC.

The chain joins TRBV7-9 to TRBJ2-2, with D unclear. The CDR3 is 14 amino acids. Germline assignment: CDR1 SEHNR and CDR2 FQNEAQ (reference sequence). V lost 1 base and J 3 bases, leaving 6 bases between the germline ends. CDR3 in DNA: TGTGCCAGCAGCTTAGGGAGACACACCGGGGAGCTGTTTTTT. It yields the protein CASSLGRHTGELFF.

The chain is built from TRBV6-2 or TRBV6-3 and TRBJ2-1, with 7 bases matching TRBD2. Germline V lookup: CDR1 MNHEY, CDR2 SVGEGT. After removal of 5 bases from V and 0 bases from J, the junction contained 4 bases not matched to a gene. The CDR3 has 15 amino acids. For the CDR3, the DNA is TGTGCCAGCAGTCCAACGGGGGGCTCCTACAATGAGCAGTTCTTC. It translates to CASSPTGGSYNEQFF.

The chain has TRBV2 and TRBJ2-1; possibly TRBD2 for D (6 bases). Germline assignment: CDR1 SNHLY and CDR2 FYNNEI. The CDR3 length is 19 residues. CDR3 amino acids: CPRIYGWAGLGSSYNEQFF. CDR3 bases: TGTCCCCGCATTTATGGGTGGGCGGGGTTGGGGAGCTCCTACAATGAGCAGTTCTTC.

This chain joins TRBV24-1 and TRBJ2-5, with TRBD2 matching over 8 bases. The trim removed 3 bases at V and 0 bases at J, leaving 2 bases unmatched. This CDR3 is built from 15 residues. Germline loops: CDR1 KGHDR, CDR2 SFDVKD. CDR3 in amino acids: CATSDLSGNQETQYF. CDR3 coding DNA: TGTGCCACCAGTGATCTTAGCGGGAACCAAGAGACCCAGTACTTC.

The chain has TRBV11-3 and TRBJ2-1; no clear D. CDR1 is SGHNT, CDR2 YENEEA, per germline. The ends were cut back, 5 bases at V and 4 bases at J, with 12 bases in the middle. There are 14 residues in the CDR3. The CDR3 is CASSAQRSYNEQFF. CDR3 bases: TGTGCCAGCAGCGCCCAACGTAGTTACAATGAGCAGTTCTTC.

V usage is TRBV11-3 and J usage is TRBJ2-1; 7 bases map to TRBD1. This CDR3 is 16 amino acids long. J was trimmed by 8 bases and V by 1 base; bases with no gene match: 11. Germline V gene sequence: CDR1 SGHNT, CDR2 YENEEA. The CDR3 loop reads CASSLARRGGRDEQFF. CDR3 DNA sequence: TGTGCCAGCAGCTTAGCGCGGAGAGGGGGCAGGGATGAGCAGTTCTTC.

The chain recombines TRBV7-3 with TRBJ2-3, with D possibly TRBD2 on 5 matching bases. The V gene's germline CDR1 is SGHTA and CDR2 FQGTGA. The CDR3 has 17 residues. V lost 0 bases, J lost 6 bases, and 19 bases lay in between. The DNA of the CDR3 is TGTGCCAGCAGCTTAACACCCCCCGGGTCCCCGGGGGATACGCAGTATTTT. Translating it yields CASSLTPPGSPGDTQYF.

This rearrangement joins TRBV4-3 to TRBJ2-2, with D hard to call. This CDR3 has 16 residues. Trimming pared 0 bases from V and 4 bases from J, leaving 12 bases between. Germline-derived CDR1 and CDR2 are LGHNA and YSLEER. Written as DNA, the CDR3 is TGCGCCAGCAGCCAAGATTATGGGGATACCACCGGGGAGCTGTTTTTT. This gives the protein CASSQDYGDTTGELFF.

The rearrangement links TRBV28 to TRBJ2-3; possibly TRBD2 for D (6 bases). Germline V gives CDR1 MDHEN, CDR2 SYDVKM. The length of the CDR3 is 12 residues. The V and J ends lost 9 bases and 1 base respectively, with 8 bases between them. As DNA, the CDR3 is TGTGCCAGTAGCGGAGGCACAGATACGCAGTATTTT. This gives the protein CASSGGTDTQYF.

The chain employs TRBV2 and TRBJ2-5; 9 bases line up with TRBD2. The CDR3 extends over 15 amino acids. Germline loops: CDR1 SNHLY, CDR2 FYNNEI. With V trimmed by 5 bases and J by 3 bases, 7 bases remained unmatched. CDR3 sequence (DNA): TGTGCCAGCAGTCCCCTTGCGGGGGGGAAAGAGACCCAGTACTTC. It is translated as CASSPLAGGKETQYF.

As to this clone: Within the sample, other DNA sequences also encode this same CDR3. The rearrangement uses TRBV5-1 and TRBJ2-7, with 11 bases aligning to TRBD1. The germline V gene has CDR1 SGHRS and CDR2 YFSETQ. J gave up 4 bases and V 4 bases, and 4 bases lay outside the gene matches. This CDR3 region has 14 residues. The CDR3 loop reads CASSPGQGAYEQYF. The CDR3 nucleotides read TGCGCCAGCAGCCCAGGACAGGGGGCTTACGAGCAGTACTTC. The full variable domain, with the rest looked up from reference TRBV5-1 and TRBJ2-7, is KAGVTQTPRYLIKTRGQQVTLSCSPISGHRSVSWYQQTPGQGLQFLFEYFSETQRNKGNFPGRFSGRQFSNSRSEMNVSTLELGDSALYLCASSPGQGAYEQYFGPGTRLTVT.